A single sample is the source of the 5 T cell receptor beta chains below, sequenced in a study of blood T cell repertoires in COVID-19. This table comes from immunoSEQ multiplex PCR, and its TCRdb copy is limited to in-frame clones, with some not included. The sample lists 200,000 to 250,000 clones, more than 80% occurring once. The material sequenced was peripheral blood. The receptors stem from a man aged 25 to 45 who had recovered from COVID-19.

The rearrangement links TRBV11-2 to TRBJ1-2, with unresolved D. CDR1 and CDR2 from the germline V gene are SGHAT and FQNNGV. This CDR3 has 15 amino acids. V was shortened by 3 bases and J by 6 bases, with 17 bases between the two germline ends. This CDR3 reads CASSLELRRSDGYTF. In DNA form, the CDR3 reads TGTGCCAGCAGCTTGGAACTAAGAAGGTCGGATGGCTACACCTTC.

This clone was counted ten times or more. The rearrangement joins TRBV18 to TRBJ2-5; 8 bases are a match to TRBD2. This CDR3 has 15 residues. Trimming took 0 bases from V and 5 from J; bases not matched to a gene: 5. CDR1 is KGHSH, CDR2 LQKENI, per germline. CDR3 loop: CASSPPGTRSETQYF. Here the CDR3 DNA reads TGTGCCAGCTCACCACCCGGGACTAGAAGTGAGACCCAGTACTTC.

This chain uses TRBV5-1 with TRBJ1-1; 7 bases fit TRBD1. This CDR3 has 17 residues. Germline V CDR1 and CDR2: SGHRS, YFSETQ. The V and J ends lost 4 bases and 0 bases, in that order; junction bases with no gene match: 12. The CDR3 region has the DNA TGCGCCAGCAGCCCGGACAGGCCAGATTCCATGAACACTGAAGCTTTCTTT. It encodes CASSPDRPDSMNTEAFF.

The chain has TRBV30 and TRBJ1-6; D may be TRBD1 (5 bases). This CDR3 spans 16 amino acids. Trimming pared 2 bases from V and 0 bases from J, leaving 11 bases between. Germline V lookup: CDR1 GTSNPN, CDR2 SVGIG (reference sequence). The CDR3 DNA is TGTGCCTGGAGTCGGGGGTCAAGCTCCTATAATTCACCCCTCCACTTT. It yields the protein CAWSRGSSSYNSPLHF.

The V call is TRBV25-1, the J call TRBJ1-1; D is perhaps TRBD1 (5 bases). The germline gives CDR1 MGHDK, CDR2 SYGVNS. CDR3 size: 16 residues. Trimming shortened V by 3 bases and J by 5 bases, and 19 bases separated the two germline ends. The CDR3 loop reads CASSDQGRGVKTEAFF. CDR3 DNA: TGTGCCAGCAGTGACCAAGGGAGGGGAGTAAAGACTGAAGCTTTCTTT.